This TCR beta chain emerged from a study of shared clonotypes between healthy human individuals. In the case of this clone: Antigen unknown.

Study outcomes and limitations: A few donors showed sharing of about 4.8% of naive CD4 clonotypes.

The CDR3 covers 14 residues. In germline, CDR1 is LNHDA, CDR2 SQIVND (reference sequence). V was trimmed by 3 bases and J by 5 bases, leaving 13 bases between them. Profiling relied on immunoSEQ multiplex PCR, and the TCRdb table lists in-frame clones only, not all of them. The sample lists hundreds of thousands of clones, 95% to 97% occurring once. Positively selected for CCR7, the CD45RO-negative cells used as naive CD8 cells excluded terminally differentiated effector memory CD45RA+ cells. The TCR was taken from a man aged 25 to 40 in good health. The rearrangement joins TRBV19 to TRBJ2-5; D may be TRBD1 (6 bases). The sample taken for sequencing was naive CD8+ T cells sorted from blood. The CDR3 spells CASSMGAGGETQYF. The CDR3 DNA reads TGTGCCAGTAGTATGGGGGCAGGAGGTGAGACCCAGTACTTC.